Detailed here is one TCR beta chain. This specimen comes from a study of monozygotic twins with inflammatory bowel disease. TCRdb reprocessed the 5' RACE reads, with one entry per CDR3 protein and no DNA. The data show over 350,000 distinct CDR3 sequences, and the top ten clones hold 2% to 3%. This CDR3 comprises 15 residues. Germline V lookup: CDR1 SGHDT, CDR2 YYEEEE. This rearrangement joins TRBV5-6 to TRBJ2-1. This clonotype originated in a human donor with ulcerative colitis or Crohn's disease, or a healthy co-twin of an affected twin (not recorded which). Sequencing was carried out using blood. The CDR3 here is CASNLGGSSYNEQFF.